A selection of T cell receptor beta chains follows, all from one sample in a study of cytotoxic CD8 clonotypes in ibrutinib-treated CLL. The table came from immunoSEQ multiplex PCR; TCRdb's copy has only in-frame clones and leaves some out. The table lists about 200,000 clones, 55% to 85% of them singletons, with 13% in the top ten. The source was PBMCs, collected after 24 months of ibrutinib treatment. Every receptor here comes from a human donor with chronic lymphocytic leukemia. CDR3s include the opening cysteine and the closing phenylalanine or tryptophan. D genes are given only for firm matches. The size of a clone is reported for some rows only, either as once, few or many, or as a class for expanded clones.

CASSRRQADQPQHF,TGTGCCAGCAGCCGCCGACAGGCGGATCAGCCCCAGCATTTT,TRBJ1-5,-,-,TRBV27
CASSFRTLASTGNEQFF,TGTGCCAGCAGCTTTCGCACCCTAGCTTCAACGGGGAATGAGCAGTTCTTC,TRBJ2-1,once,-,TRBV7-6
CASSMWTGGSYNEQFF,TGTGCCAGCAGTATGTGGACAGGGGGCTCCTACAATGAGCAGTTCTTC,TRBJ2-1,-,TRBD1,TRBV2
CASSQGALTSGSTDTQYF,TGCGCCAGCAGCCAAGGAGCCCTGACTAGCGGATCCACAGATACGCAGTATTTT,TRBJ2-3,once,TRBD2,TRBV4-3
CASSYSDTSNTQYF,TGTGCCAGCAGTTACTCGGACACTTCAAATACGCAGTATTTT,TRBJ2-3,-,-,TRBV6-5
CASSSGGRQGTDTQYF,TGTGCCAGCAGCTCGGGCGGGCGACAGGGGACAGATACGCAGTATTTT,TRBJ2-3,-,TRBD1,TRBV11-1
CASRKIAGGRQNIQYF,TGTGCCAGCAGGAAAATAGCGGGAGGCCGGCAAAACATTCAGTACTTC,TRBJ2-4,-,TRBD2,TRBV11-2
CASSRAWNEQFF,TGTGCCAGCAGCCGCGCTTGGAATGAGCAGTTCTTC,TRBJ2-1,-,-,TRBV7-6
CASTPVGDEQYF,TGTGCCAGCACCCCGGTTGGCGACGAGCAGTACTTC,TRBJ2-7,-,-,TRBV7-9
CASSISGTVVGGYTF,TGTGCCAGCAGCATATCCGGGACAGTTGTCGGCGGCTACACCTTC,TRBJ1-2,-,TRBD1,TRBV11-2
CASSQHRGENTEAFF,TGTGCCAGCAGCCAACACAGGGGAGAGAACACTGAAGCTTTCTTT,TRBJ1-1,-,TRBD1,TRBV4-2
CAWTRSVYEQYF,TGTGCCTGGACCCGGTCTGTCTACGAGCAGTACTTC,TRBJ2-7,-,-,TRBV30
CASSATGLTYEQYF,TGTGCCAGCAGTGCGACAGGGTTAACCTACGAGCAGTACTTC,TRBJ2-7,-,TRBD1,TRBV27
CASSPSAGGDEQYF,TGTGCCAGCTCACCCTCGGCAGGGGGCGACGAGCAGTACTTC,TRBJ2-7,-,TRBD1,TRBV18
CASSHRDGLWNTEAFF,TGTGCCAGTAGCCACCGGGACGGCTTATGGAACACTGAAGCTTTCTTT,TRBJ1-1,-,-,TRBV19
CASSSTITDTQYF,TGTGCCAGCAGCTCGACCATCACAGATACGCAGTATTTT,TRBJ2-3,-,-,TRBV7-9
CASRPTGSNQPQHF,TGTGCCAGCAGACCCACAGGTAGCAATCAGCCCCAGCATTTT,TRBJ1-5,many,-,TRBV7-9
CASRSGNQPQHF,TGTGCCAGCAGGTCCGGTAATCAGCCCCAGCATTTT,TRBJ1-5,-,-,TRBV6-1
CASSTTSDNEQFF,TGTGCCAGCAGTACTACTAGCGACAATGAGCAGTTCTTC,TRBJ2-1,-,TRBD2,TRBV2
CASSYLIAGGEQFF,TGTGCCAGCAGTTACCTCATAGCGGGAGGTGAGCAGTTCTTC,TRBJ2-1,-,TRBD2,TRBV6-5